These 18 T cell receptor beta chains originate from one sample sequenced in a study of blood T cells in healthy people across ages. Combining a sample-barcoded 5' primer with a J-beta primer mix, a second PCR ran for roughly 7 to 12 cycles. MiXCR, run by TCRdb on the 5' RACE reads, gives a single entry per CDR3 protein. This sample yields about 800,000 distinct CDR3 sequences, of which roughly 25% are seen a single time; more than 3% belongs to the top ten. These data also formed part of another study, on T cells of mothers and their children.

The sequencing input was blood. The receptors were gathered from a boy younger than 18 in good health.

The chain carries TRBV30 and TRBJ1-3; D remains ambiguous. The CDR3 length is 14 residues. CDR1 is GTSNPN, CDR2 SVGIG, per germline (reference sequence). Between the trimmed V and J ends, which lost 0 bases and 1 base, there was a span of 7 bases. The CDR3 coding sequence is TGTGCCTGGAGTGTCGAGAGGTCTGGAAACACCATATATTTT. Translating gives CAWSVERSGNTIYF.

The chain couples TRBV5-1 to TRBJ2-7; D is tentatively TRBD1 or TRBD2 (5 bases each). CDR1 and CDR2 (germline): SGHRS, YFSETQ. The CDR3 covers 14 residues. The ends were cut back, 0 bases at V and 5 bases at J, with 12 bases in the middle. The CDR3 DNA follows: TGCGCCAGCAGCTTGGGGGGACCAGACGACGAGCAGTACTTC. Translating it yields CASSLGGPDDEQYF. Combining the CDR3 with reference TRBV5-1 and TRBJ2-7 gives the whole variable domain KAGVTQTPRYLIKTRGQQVTLSCSPISGHRSVSWYQQTPGQGLQFLFEYFSETQRNKGNFPGRFSGRQFSNSRSEMNVSTLELGDSALYLCASSLGGPDDEQYFGPGTRLTVT.

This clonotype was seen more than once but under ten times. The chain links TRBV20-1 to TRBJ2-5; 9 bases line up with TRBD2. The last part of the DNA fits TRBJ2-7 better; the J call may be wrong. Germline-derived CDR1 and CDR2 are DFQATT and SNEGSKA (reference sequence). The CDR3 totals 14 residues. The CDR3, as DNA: TGCAGTGCTAGAGGTAGCGGGAGCCCTTACGAGCAGTACTTC. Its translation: CSARGSGSPYEQYF.

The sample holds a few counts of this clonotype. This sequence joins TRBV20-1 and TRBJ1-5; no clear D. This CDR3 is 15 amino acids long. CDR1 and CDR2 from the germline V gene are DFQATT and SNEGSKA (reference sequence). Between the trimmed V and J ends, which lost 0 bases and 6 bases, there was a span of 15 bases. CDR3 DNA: TGCAGTGCTAGAGATAACTTTGGGCTAGCTCAGCCCCAGCATTTT. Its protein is CSARDNFGLAQPQHF.

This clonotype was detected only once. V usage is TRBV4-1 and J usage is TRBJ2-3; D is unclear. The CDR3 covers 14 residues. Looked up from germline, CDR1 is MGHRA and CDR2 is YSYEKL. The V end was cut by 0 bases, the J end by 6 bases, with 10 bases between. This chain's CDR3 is CASSQDLGWDTQYF. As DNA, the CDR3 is TGCGCCAGCAGCCAAGATCTGGGGTGGGATACGCAGTATTTT.

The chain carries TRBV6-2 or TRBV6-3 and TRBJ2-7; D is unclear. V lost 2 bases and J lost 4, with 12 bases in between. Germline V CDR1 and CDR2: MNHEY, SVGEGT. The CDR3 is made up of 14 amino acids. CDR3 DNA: TGTGCCAGCAGTTACAAGGGTGGGCCTTACGAGCAGTACTTC. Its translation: CASSYKGGPYEQYF.

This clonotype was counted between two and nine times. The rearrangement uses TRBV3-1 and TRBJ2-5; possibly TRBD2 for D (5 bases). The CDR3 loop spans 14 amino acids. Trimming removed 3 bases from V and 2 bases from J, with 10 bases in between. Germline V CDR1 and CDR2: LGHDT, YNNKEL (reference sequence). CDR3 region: CASSQILDQETQYF. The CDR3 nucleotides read TGTGCCAGCAGCCAGATACTAGATCAAGAGACCCAGTACTTC.

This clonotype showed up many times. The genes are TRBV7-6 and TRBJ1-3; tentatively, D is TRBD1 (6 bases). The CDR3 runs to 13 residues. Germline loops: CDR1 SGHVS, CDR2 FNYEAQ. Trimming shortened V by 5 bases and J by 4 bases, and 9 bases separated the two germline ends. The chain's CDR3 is CASSTGQGNTIYF. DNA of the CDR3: TGTGCCAGCAGCACCGGACAGGGAAACACCATATATTTT. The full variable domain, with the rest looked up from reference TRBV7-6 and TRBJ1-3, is GAGVSQSPRYKVTKRGQDVALRCDPISGHVSLYWYRQALGQGPEFLTYFNYEAQQDKSGLPNDRFSAERPEGSISTLTIQRTEQRDSAMYRCASSTGQGNTIYFGEGSWLTVV.

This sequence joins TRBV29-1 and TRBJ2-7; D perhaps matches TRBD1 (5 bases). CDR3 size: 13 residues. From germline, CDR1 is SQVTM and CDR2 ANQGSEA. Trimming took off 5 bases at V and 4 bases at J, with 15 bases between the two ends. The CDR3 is CSVLTADGYEQYF. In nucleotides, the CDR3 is TGCAGCGTTCTGACAGCAGACGGGTACGAGCAGTACTTC.

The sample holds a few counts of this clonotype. The CDR3 coding sequence is TGCGCCAGCTGTAAGGATATGAACACTGAAGCTTTCTTT. It is translated as CASCKDMNTEAFF. The V gene is TRBV5-1, the J gene TRBJ1-1; D is undetermined. The CDR3 extends over 13 amino acids. Trimming took 7 bases from V and 0 from J, leaving 10 bases between them. CDR1 SGHRS and CDR2 YFSETQ come from the germline V gene.

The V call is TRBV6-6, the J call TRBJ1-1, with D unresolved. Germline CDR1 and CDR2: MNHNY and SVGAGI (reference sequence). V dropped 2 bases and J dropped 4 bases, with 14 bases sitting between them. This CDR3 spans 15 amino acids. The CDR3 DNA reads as TGTGCCAGCAGTTACACCGAATTCCTAGGCACTGAAGCTTTCTTT. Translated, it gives CASSYTEFLGTEAFF.

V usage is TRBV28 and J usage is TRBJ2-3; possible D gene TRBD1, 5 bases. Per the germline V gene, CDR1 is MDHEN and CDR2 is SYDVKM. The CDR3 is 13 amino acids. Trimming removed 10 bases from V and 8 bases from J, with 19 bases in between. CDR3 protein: CATTVSGYGTQYF. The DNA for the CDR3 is TGTGCCACGACAGTCTCCGGATATGGTACGCAGTATTTT.

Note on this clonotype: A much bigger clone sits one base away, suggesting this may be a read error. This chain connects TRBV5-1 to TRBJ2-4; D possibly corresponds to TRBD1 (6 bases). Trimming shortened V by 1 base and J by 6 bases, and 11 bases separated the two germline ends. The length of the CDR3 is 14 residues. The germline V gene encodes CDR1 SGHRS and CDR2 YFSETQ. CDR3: CASSLHAQGNIQYF. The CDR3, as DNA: TGCGCCAGCAGCTTGCATGCACAGGGAAACATTCAGTACTTC.

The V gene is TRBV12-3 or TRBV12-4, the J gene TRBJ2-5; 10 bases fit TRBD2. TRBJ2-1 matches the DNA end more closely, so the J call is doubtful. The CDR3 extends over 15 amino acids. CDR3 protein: CASSWTSGRSNEQFF. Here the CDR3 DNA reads TGTGCCAGCAGTTGGACTAGCGGAAGAAGCAATGAGCAGTTCTTC.

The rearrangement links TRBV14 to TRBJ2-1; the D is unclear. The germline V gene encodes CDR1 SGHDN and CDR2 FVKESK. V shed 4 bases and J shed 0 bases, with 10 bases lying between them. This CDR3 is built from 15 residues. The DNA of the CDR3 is TGTGCCAGCAGCCCACTGGAATTCTCCTACAATGAGCAGTTCTTC. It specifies CASSPLEFSYNEQFF. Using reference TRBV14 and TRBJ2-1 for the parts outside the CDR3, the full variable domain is EAGVTQFPSHSVIEKGQTVTLRCDPISGHDNLYWYRRVMGKEIKFLLHFVKESKQDESGMPNNRFLAERTGGTYSTLKVQPAELEDSGVYFCASSPLEFSYNEQFFGPGTRLTVL.

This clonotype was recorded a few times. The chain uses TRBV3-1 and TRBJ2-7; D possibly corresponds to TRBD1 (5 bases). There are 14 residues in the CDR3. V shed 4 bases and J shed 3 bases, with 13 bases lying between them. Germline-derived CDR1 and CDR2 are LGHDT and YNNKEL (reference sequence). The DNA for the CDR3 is TGTGCCAGCAGCCGTCGAACAGGTTACTACGAGCAGTACTTC. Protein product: CASSRRTGYYEQYF.

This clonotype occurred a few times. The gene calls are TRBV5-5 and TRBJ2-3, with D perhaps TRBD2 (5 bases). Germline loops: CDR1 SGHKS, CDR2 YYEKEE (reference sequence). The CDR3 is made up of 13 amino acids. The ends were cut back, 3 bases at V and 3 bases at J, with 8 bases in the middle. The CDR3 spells CASSSERTDTQYF. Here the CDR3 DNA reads TGTGCCAGCAGCTCCGAGCGGACAGATACGCAGTATTTT.

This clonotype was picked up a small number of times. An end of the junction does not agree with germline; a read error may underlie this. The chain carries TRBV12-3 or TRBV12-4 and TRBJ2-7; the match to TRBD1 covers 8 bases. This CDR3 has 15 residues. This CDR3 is CASSLAQGVLNEQYF. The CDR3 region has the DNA TGTGCCAGCAGCTTAGCACAGGGGGTACTGAACGAGCAGTACTTC.